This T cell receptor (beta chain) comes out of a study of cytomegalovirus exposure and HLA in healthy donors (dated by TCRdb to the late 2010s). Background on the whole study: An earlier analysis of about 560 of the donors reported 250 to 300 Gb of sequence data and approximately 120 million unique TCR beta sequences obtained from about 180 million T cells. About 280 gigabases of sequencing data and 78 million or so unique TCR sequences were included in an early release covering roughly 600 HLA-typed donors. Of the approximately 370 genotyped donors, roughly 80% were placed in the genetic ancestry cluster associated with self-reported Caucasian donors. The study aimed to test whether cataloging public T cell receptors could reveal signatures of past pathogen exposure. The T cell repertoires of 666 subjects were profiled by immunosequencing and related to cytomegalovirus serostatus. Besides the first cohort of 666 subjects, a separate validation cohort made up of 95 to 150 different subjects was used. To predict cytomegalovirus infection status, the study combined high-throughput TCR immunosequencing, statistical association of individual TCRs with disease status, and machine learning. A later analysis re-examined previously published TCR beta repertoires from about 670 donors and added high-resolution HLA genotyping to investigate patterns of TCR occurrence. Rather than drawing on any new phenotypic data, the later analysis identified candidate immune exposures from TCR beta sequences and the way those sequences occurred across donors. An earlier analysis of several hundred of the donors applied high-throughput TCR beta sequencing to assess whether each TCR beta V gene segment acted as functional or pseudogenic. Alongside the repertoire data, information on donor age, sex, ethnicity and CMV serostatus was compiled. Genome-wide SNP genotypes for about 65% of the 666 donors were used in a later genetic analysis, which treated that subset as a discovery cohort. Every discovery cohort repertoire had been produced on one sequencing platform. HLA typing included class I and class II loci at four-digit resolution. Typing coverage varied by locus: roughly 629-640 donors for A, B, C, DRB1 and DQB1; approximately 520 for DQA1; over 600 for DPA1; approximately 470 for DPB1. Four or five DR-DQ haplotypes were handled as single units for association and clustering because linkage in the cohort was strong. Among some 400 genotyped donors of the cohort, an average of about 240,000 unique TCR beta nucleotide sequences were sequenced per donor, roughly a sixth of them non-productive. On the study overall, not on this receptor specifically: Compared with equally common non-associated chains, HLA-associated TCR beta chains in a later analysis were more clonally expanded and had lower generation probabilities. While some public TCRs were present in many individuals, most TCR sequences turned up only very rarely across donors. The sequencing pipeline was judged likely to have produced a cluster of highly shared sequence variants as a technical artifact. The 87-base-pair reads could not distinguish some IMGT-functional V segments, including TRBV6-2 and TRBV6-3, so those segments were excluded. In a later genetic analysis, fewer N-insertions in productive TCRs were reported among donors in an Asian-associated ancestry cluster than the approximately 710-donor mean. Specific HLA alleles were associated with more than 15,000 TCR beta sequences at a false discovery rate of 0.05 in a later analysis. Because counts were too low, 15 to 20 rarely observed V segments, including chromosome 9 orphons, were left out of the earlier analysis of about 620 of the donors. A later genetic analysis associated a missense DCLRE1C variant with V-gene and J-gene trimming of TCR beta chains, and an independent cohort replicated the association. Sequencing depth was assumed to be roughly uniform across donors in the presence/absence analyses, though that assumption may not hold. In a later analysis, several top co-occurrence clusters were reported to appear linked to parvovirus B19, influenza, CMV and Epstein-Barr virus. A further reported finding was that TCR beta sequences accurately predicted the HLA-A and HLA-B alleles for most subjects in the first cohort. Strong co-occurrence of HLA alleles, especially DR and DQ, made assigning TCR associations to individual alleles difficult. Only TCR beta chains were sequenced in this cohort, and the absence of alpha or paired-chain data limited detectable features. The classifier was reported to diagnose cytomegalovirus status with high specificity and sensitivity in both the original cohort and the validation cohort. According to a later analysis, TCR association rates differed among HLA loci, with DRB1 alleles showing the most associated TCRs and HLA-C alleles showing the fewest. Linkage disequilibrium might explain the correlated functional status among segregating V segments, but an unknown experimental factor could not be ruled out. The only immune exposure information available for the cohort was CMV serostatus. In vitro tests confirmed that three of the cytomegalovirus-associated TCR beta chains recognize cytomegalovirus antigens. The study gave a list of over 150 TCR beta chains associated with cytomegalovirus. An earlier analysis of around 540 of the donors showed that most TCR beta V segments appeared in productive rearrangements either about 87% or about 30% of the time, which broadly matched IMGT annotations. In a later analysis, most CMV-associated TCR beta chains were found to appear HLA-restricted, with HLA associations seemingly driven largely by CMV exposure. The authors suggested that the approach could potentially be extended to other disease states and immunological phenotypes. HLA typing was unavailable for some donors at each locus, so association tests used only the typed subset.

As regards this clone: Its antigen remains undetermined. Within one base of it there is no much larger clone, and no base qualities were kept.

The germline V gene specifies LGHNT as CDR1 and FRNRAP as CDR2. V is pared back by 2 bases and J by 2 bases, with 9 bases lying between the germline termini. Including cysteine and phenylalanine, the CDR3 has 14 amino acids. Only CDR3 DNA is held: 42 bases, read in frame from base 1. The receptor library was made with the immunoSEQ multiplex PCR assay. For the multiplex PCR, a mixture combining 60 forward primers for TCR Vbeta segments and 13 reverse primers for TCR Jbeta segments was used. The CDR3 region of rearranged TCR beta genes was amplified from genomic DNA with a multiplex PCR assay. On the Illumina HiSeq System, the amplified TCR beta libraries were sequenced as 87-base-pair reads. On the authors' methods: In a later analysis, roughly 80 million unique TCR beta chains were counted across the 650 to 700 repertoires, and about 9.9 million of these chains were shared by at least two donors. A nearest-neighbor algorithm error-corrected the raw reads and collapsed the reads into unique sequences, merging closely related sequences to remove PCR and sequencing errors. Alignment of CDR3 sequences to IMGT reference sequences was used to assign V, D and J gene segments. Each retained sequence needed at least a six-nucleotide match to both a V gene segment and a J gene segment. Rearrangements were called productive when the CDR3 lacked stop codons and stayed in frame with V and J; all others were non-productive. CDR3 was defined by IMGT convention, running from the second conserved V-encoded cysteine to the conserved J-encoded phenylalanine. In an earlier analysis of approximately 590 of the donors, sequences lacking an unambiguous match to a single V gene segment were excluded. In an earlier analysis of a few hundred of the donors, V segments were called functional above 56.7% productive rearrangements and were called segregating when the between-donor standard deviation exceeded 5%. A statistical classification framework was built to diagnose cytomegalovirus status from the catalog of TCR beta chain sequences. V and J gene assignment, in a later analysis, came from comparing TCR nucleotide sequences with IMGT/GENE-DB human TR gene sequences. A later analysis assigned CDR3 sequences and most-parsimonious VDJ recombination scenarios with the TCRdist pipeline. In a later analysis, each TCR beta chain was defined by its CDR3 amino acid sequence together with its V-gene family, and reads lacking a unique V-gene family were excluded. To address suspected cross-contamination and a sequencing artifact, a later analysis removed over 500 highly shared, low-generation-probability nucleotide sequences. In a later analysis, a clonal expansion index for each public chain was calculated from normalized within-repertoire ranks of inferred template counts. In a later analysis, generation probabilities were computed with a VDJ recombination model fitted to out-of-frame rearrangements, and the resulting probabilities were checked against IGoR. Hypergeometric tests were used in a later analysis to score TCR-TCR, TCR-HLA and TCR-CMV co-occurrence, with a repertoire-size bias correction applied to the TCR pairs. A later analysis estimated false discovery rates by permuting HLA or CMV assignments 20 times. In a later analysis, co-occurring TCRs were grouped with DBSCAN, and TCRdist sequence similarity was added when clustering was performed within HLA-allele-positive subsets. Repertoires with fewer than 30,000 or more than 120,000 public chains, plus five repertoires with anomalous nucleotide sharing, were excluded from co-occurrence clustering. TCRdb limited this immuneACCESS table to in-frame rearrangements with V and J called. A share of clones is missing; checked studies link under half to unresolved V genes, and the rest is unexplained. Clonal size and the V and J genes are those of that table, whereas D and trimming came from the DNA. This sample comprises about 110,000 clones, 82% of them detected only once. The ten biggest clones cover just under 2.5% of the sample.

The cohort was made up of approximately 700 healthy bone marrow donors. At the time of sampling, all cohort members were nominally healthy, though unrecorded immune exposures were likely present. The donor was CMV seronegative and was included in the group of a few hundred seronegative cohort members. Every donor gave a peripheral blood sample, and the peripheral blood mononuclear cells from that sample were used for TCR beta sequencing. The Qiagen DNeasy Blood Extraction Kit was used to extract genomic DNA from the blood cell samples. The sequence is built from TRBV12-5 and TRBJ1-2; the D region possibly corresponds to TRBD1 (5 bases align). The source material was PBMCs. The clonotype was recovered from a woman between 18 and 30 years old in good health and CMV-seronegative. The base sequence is TGTGCTAGTGGTTTGCAGGGAGGAAACTATGGCTACACCTTC. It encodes CASGLQGGNYGYTF.